The rows below give T cell receptor beta chains drawn from one sample of a study of shared clonotypes between healthy human individuals. Assay: immunoSEQ multiplex PCR; the TCRdb copy retains only in-frame clones and omits some. The sample shows 1,100,000 or so clones, approximately 78% of them seen only once. Sequencing used memory CD4+ T cells from PBMCs. Receptors originate from a man between 18 and 35 years old in good health. Some clones in this sample may be carry-over from other donors' samples. Both conserved end residues are part of each CDR3. Each record gives: J gene, CDR3 length, V gene, clone size, D gene, CDR3 protein, CDR3 DNA. The D gene is left open where the match is weak. Clone size, where shown, is once, few, many, or a class for clones that have expanded.

TRBJ2-1	16	TRBV5-1	NA	NA	CASSTIARLETSAQFF	TGCGCCAGCAGCACCATAGCTAGGCTAGAGACTTCGGCGCAGTTCTTC
TRBJ2-3	13	TRBV29-1	NA	TRBD2	CSVDQGGTDTQYF	TGCAGCGTTGACCAGGGAGGGACAGATACGCAGTATTTT
TRBJ1-1	15	TRBV28	NA	TRBD1	CASSPGGQGRTEAFF	TGTGCCAGCAGTCCCGGAGGACAGGGGAGGACTGAAGCTTTCTTT
TRBJ1-5	15	TRBV28	NA	TRBD1	CASSSPGQGWQPQHF	TGTGCCAGCAGTAGCCCCGGACAGGGATGGCAGCCCCAGCATTTT
TRBJ1-1	14	TRBV28	NA	TRBD1	CASRTTTGVTEAFF	TGTGCCAGCAGGACGACAACAGGGGTCACTGAAGCTTTCTTT
TRBJ2-2	16	TRBV9	NA	TRBD1	CASSVEAGGYTGELFF	TGTGCCAGCAGCGTAGAGGCAGGGGGTTACACCGGGGAGCTGTTTTTT
TRBJ1-1	14	TRBV28	NA	NA	CASRSPGSDTEAFF	TGTGCCAGCAGGTCCCCAGGGAGTGACACTGAAGCTTTCTTT
TRBJ1-3	15	TRBV28	NA	NA	CASSLVALSGNTIYF	TGTGCCAGCAGTTTAGTGGCACTCTCTGGAAACACCATATATTTT
TRBJ2-7	14	TRBV6-1	NA	NA	CASSEGGNTYEQYF	TGTGCCAGCAGTGAAGGGGGGAACACCTACGAGCAGTACTTC
TRBJ1-2	17	TRBV7-9	NA	TRBD1	CASSFLPGQGKVGGYTF	TGTGCCAGCAGCTTTCTCCCGGGACAGGGGAAAGTTGGTGGCTACACCTTC
TRBJ1-1	13	TRBV29-1	NA	NA	CSVEWKLNTEAFF	TGCAGCGTTGAGTGGAAACTGAACACTGAAGCTTTCTTT
TRBJ2-3	13	TRBV9	NA	NA	CASSSQTGTTQYF	TGTGCCAGCAGCTCACAAACCGGGACTACGCAGTATTTT
TRBJ1-2	11	TRBV6-5	NA	NA	CASSYRGLYTF	TGTGCCAGCAGTTACCGTGGGCTTTACACCTTC
TRBJ2-1	17	TRBV28	NA	NA	CASSLERRRLSYNEQFF	TGTGCCAGCAGTTTAGAGAGGAGAAGATTGAGCTACAATGAGCAGTTCTTC
TRBJ1-3	16	TRBV5-1	NA	NA	CASSATGPYSGNTIYF	TGCGCCAGCAGCGCTACGGGGCCGTACTCTGGAAACACCATATATTTT
TRBJ2-3	14	TRBV7-2	NA	NA	CASSLGGSQDTQYF	TGTGCCAGCAGCTTAGGTGGTTCGCAAGATACGCAGTATTTT
TRBJ2-5	15	TRBV18	NA	TRBD2	CASRPSLAGQETQYF	TGTGCCAGCCGACCCTCACTAGCGGGCCAAGAGACCCAGTACTTC
TRBJ2-3	13	TRBV10-3	NA	NA	CAIRRQSTDTQYF	TGTGCCATCAGAAGACAGAGCACAGATACGCAGTATTTT
TRBJ2-5	14	TRBV18	NA	NA	CASSAQRAQETQYF	TGTGCCAGCTCAGCCCAGCGGGCTCAGGAGACCCAGTACTTC
TRBJ1-1	15	TRBV6-5	many	NA	CASSYNRGGDTEAFF	TGTGCCAGCAGTTACAATAGGGGTGGAGACACTGAAGCTTTCTTT
TRBJ1-4	12	TRBV29-1	NA	NA	CSVEGQGEKLFF	TGCAGCGTTGAAGGTCAGGGTGAAAAACTGTTTTTT
TRBJ1-1	13	TRBV2	NA	NA	CASIPSIATEAFF	TGTGCCAGCATTCCCAGTATAGCTACTGAAGCTTTCTTT
TRBJ2-1	15	TRBV6-5	NA	TRBD2	CASSYSPGLVSEQFF	TGTGCCAGCAGTTACTCACCGGGACTAGTGAGTGAGCAGTTCTTC
TRBJ2-1	12	TRBV4-1	NA	NA	CASSQDGQTQFF	TGCGCCAGCAGCCAAGATGGGCAGACGCAGTTCTTC
TRBJ1-4	12	TRBV2	NA	NA	CASSVGVVKLFF	TGTGCCAGCAGTGTCGGGGTGGTAAAACTGTTTTTT
TRBJ2-7	15	TRBV5-4	NA	NA	CASSLVGSSTYEQYF	TGTGCCAGCAGCTTGGTCGGCTCCTCAACCTACGAGCAGTACTTC
TRBJ1-1	16	TRBV5-1	NA	TRBD1	CASSLGTGGITAIAFF	TGCGCCAGCAGCTTGGGGACAGGGGGCATTACCGCAATAGCTTTCTTT
TRBJ1-3	15	TRBV6-1	once	NA	CASSEAGSRGNTIYF	TGTGCCAGCAGTGAAGCTGGTAGTAGGGGAAACACCATATATTTT